Listed below are T cell receptor beta chains from one sample, sequenced in a study of OX40 agonist ivuxolimab in advanced cancers. The protocol was immunoSEQ multiplex PCR, while the TCRdb copy is restricted to in-frame clones and leaves out a portion. The sample records tens of thousands of clones, around 90% being singletons. The starting material was CD4+ or CD8+ T cells sorted from blood, obtained in a trial of the OX40 agonist ivuxolimab. These receptors came from an adult with an advanced solid tumor such as melanoma, head and neck, liver or kidney cancer. CDR3s include the opening cysteine and the closing phenylalanine or tryptophan. A D gene is named only where the DNA matches it firmly. A clone size is listed for some rows: how often the clone was seen (once, few, many), or a class if it is expanded.

j_gene: TRBJ1-3; d_gene: .; v_gene: TRBV27; abundance: .; CDR3nt: TGTGCCAGCAGTTCTGGGTTCTCTGGAAACACCATATATTTT; CDR3aa: CASSSGFSGNTIYF
j_gene: TRBJ2-2; d_gene: .; v_gene: TRBV27; abundance: .; CDR3nt: TGTGCCAGCAGTTTATACAGGGACACCGGGGAGCTGTTTTTT; CDR3aa: CASSLYRDTGELFF
j_gene: TRBJ2-3; d_gene: .; v_gene: TRBV9; abundance: .; CDR3nt: TGTGCCAGCTCGACTAGTCGAGACACAGATACGCAGTATTTT; CDR3aa: CASSTSRDTDTQYF
j_gene: TRBJ2-3; d_gene: .; v_gene: TRBV1; abundance: once; CDR3nt: TGCACCAGCAGCCCCCCCCAAGGGCGCACAGATACGCAGTATTTT; CDR3aa: CTSSPPQGRTDTQYF
j_gene: TRBJ1-1; d_gene: .; v_gene: TRBV6-6; abundance: few; CDR3nt: TGTGCCAGCAGTTACTCGAGGCTAACTGAAGCTTTCTTT; CDR3aa: CASSYSRLTEAFF
j_gene: TRBJ1-2; d_gene: TRBD1; v_gene: TRBV19; abundance: .; CDR3nt: TGTGCCAGTAGTACACAGACCGGGACAGCCTATGGCTACACCTTC; CDR3aa: CASSTQTGTAYGYTF
j_gene: TRBJ1-1; d_gene: TRBD1; v_gene: TRBV19; abundance: .; CDR3nt: TGTGCCAGTAGTATAGGGTCAGGGGGCGCCGAAGGGGCTGAAGCTTTCTTT; CDR3aa: CASSIGSGGAEGAEAFF
j_gene: TRBJ1-1; d_gene: .; v_gene: TRBV5-1; abundance: .; CDR3nt: TGCGCCAGCAGATCCTTAGTAGGGGGGAACACTGAAGCTTTCTTT; CDR3aa: CASRSLVGGNTEAFF
j_gene: TRBJ2-7; d_gene: .; v_gene: TRBV5-1; abundance: .; CDR3nt: TGCGCCAGCAGCTTGAGGCCCGGGAGTAGCTACGAGCAGTACTTC; CDR3aa: CASSLRPGSSYEQYF
j_gene: TRBJ1-3; d_gene: .; v_gene: TRBV18; abundance: once; CDR3nt: TGTGCCAGCTCGAGGGACGACTCTGGAAACACCATATATTTT; CDR3aa: CASSRDDSGNTIYF
j_gene: TRBJ2-1; d_gene: .; v_gene: TRBV29-1; abundance: .; CDR3nt: TGCAGCGTCCCTAGAGGTTCCAATGAGCAGTTCTTC; CDR3aa: CSVPRGSNEQFF
j_gene: TRBJ2-3; d_gene: .; v_gene: TRBV14; abundance: .; CDR3nt: TGTGCCAGCAGCCAGAGTCCCCGAAGCACAGATACGCAGTATTTT; CDR3aa: CASSQSPRSTDTQYF
j_gene: TRBJ2-1; d_gene: .; v_gene: TRBV11-2; abundance: .; CDR3nt: TGTGCCAGCAGTCAAAACGGGGTTTGGTTTAACAATGAGCAGTTCTTC; CDR3aa: CASSQNGVWFNNEQFF
j_gene: TRBJ2-1; d_gene: TRBD1; v_gene: TRBV10-1; abundance: .; CDR3nt: TGCGCCAGCAGTGAGTCCCGTGGTTGGGACAGGGTTTACAATGAGCAGTTCTTC; CDR3aa: CASSESRGWDRVYNEQFF
j_gene: TRBJ1-5; d_gene: .; v_gene: TRBV28; abundance: .; CDR3nt: TGTGCCAGCACGTCGGGGCGTCAGCCCCAGCATTTT; CDR3aa: CASTSGRQPQHF
j_gene: TRBJ2-3; d_gene: .; v_gene: TRBV11-3; abundance: .; CDR3nt: TGTGCCAGCAGCCCCAGAGGGGGGCGGGCGACCACAGATACGCAGTATTTT; CDR3aa: CASSPRGGRATTDTQYF
j_gene: TRBJ1-2; d_gene: .; v_gene: TRBV28; abundance: .; CDR3nt: TGTGCCAGCACGACCCGCGAGGGGGGCCGGGCCTGGGATACTACCTTC; CDR3aa: CASTTREGGRAWDTTF
j_gene: TRBJ1-4; d_gene: .; v_gene: TRBV5-4; abundance: .; CDR3nt: TGTGCCAGCAGCTTGGAACCAGGGGACTGGGGAGGAAAACTGTTTTTT; CDR3aa: CASSLEPGDWGGKLFF
j_gene: TRBJ2-2; d_gene: TRBD2; v_gene: TRBV7-2; abundance: once; CDR3nt: TGTGCCAGCAGCCCGTTGACCCGGACTTTGCGGGAGTCCGGGGAGCTGTTTTTT; CDR3aa: CASSPLTRTLRESGELFF
j_gene: TRBJ1-4; d_gene: .; v_gene: TRBV7-9; abundance: .; CDR3nt: TGTGCCAGCAGCTTCAGGGGACCAAATGAAAAACTGTTTTTT; CDR3aa: CASSFRGPNEKLFF
j_gene: TRBJ1-5; d_gene: .; v_gene: TRBV28; abundance: .; CDR3nt: TGTGCCAGCAGCCCCCTCTGGGTGGTTAACTTAAATCAGCCCCAGCATTTT; CDR3aa: CASSPLWVVNLNQPQHF
j_gene: TRBJ2-2; d_gene: .; v_gene: TRBV11-1; abundance: .; CDR3nt: TGTGCCAGCAGCCCCCCCCGCGTAGGGAGGACCGGGGAGCTGTTTTTT; CDR3aa: CASSPPRVGRTGELFF
j_gene: TRBJ1-2; d_gene: .; v_gene: TRBV27; abundance: .; CDR3nt: TGTGCCAGCAGTTCACAGGGTTATGGCTACACCTTC; CDR3aa: CASSSQGYGYTF
j_gene: TRBJ2-4; d_gene: TRBD2; v_gene: TRBV6-8; abundance: .; CDR3nt: TGTGCCAGCAGTTACCCCTTCGGGGAGGGGCGACGCAAAAACATTCAGTACTTC; CDR3aa: CASSYPFGEGRRKNIQYF
j_gene: TRBJ2-5; d_gene: TRBD1; v_gene: TRBV28; abundance: .; CDR3nt: TGTGCCAGCAGGCCGGGACAGCGACGACAAGAGACCCAGTACTTC; CDR3aa: CASRPGQRRQETQYF
j_gene: TRBJ2-5; d_gene: .; v_gene: TRBV2; abundance: .; CDR3nt: TGTGCCAGCACCCCAAATGGGTACCAAGAGACCCAGTACTTC; CDR3aa: CASTPNGYQETQYF
j_gene: TRBJ1-5; d_gene: .; v_gene: TRBV5-1; abundance: .; CDR3nt: TGCGCCAGCAGCTTGGGCGACAGCAGCAATCAGCCCCAGCATTTT; CDR3aa: CASSLGDSSNQPQHF
j_gene: TRBJ2-1; d_gene: .; v_gene: TRBV16; abundance: .; CDR3nt: TGTGCCAGCAGCCAATCGTACAGGGGGGGCAATGAGCAGTTCTTC; CDR3aa: CASSQSYRGGNEQFF
j_gene: TRBJ1-2; d_gene: .; v_gene: TRBV29-1; abundance: .; CDR3nt: TGCAGCGTGGGATCGGGGGGCTATGGCTACACCTTC; CDR3aa: CSVGSGGYGYTF
j_gene: TRBJ1-3; d_gene: .; v_gene: TRBV30; abundance: .; CDR3nt: TGTGCCTGGAGTGTAGGCAGCCACTCTGGAAACACCATATATTTT; CDR3aa: CAWSVGSHSGNTIYF
j_gene: TRBJ2-2; d_gene: TRBD2; v_gene: TRBV6-5; abundance: .; CDR3nt: TGTGCCAGCTGTTTAGGGACTAGCGGAACCGGGGAGCTGTTTTTT; CDR3aa: CASCLGTSGTGELFF
j_gene: TRBJ2-5; d_gene: TRBD1; v_gene: TRBV18; abundance: once; CDR3nt: TGTGCCAGCTCAACGGACAGGTCAGAGACCCAGTACTTC; CDR3aa: CASSTDRSETQYF
j_gene: TRBJ1-1; d_gene: .; v_gene: TRBV7-9; abundance: .; CDR3nt: TGTGCCAGCAGCTTAGTCGTGTGGCAGGGGCGGGAGAGCGGCACTGAAGCTTTCTTT; CDR3aa: CASSLVVWQGRESGTEAFF